Below are 10 T cell receptor beta chains sequenced from a single sample in a study of neoadjuvant anti-PD-1 for oral cavity cancer. The method was immunoSEQ multiplex PCR; TCRdb's version includes in-frame clones alone and lacks a portion of them. This repertoire shows more than 50,000 clones, around four fifths found once; its top ten account for just over 2.5%. The sample here was PBMCs, taken before nivolumab (anti-PD-1) treatment. The receptors come from a person aged 35-80 years with oral cavity squamous cell carcinoma.

The chain links TRBV5-1 to TRBJ2-7; D remains unclear. V lost 4 bases, J lost 3 bases, and 5 bases lay in between. Germline-derived CDR1 and CDR2 are SGHRS and YFSETQ. The CDR3 is made up of 11 amino acids. CDR3 protein: CASSAGYEQYF. The CDR3 DNA follows: TGCGCCAGCAGCGCAGGCTACGAGCAGTACTTC.

The rearrangement joins TRBV7-3 to TRBJ1-5; unclear D gene. V lost 1 base and J 6 bases, leaving 10 bases between the germline ends. The CDR3 totals 14 residues. Germline-derived CDR1 and CDR2 are SGHTA and FQGTGA. CDR3 region: CASSLSRDCQPQHF. CDR3 coding DNA: TGTGCCAGCAGCTTAAGTAGGGATTGTCAGCCCCAGCATTTT.

The genes are TRBV6-5 and TRBJ2-5; either TRBD1 or TRBD2 may supply D (6 bases each). Germline CDR1 and CDR2: MNHEY and SVGAGI. The length of the CDR3 is 14 residues. V was clipped by 4 bases and J by 5 bases, with 14 bases between them. The CDR3: CASSLGQGRETQYF. For the CDR3, the DNA is TGTGCCAGCAGTTTAGGGCAGGGGAGGGAGACCCAGTACTTC.

The chain joins TRBV29-1 to TRBJ1-1, with no clear D. CDR3 length: 13 amino acids. Trimming stripped 7 bases from V and 1 base from J, with 13 bases between. The germline V gene encodes CDR1 SQVTM and CDR2 ANQGSEA. In DNA, the CDR3 is TGCAGCGCTATCCACAAAACGAACACTGAAGCTTTCTTT. Amino acid sequence: CSAIHKTNTEAFF.

The rearrangement links TRBV7-3 to TRBJ1-2, with 9 bases aligning to TRBD1. Germline loops: CDR1 SGHTA, CDR2 FQGTGA. V dropped 0 bases and J dropped 8; count of bases not matched to a gene: 1. This CDR3 is 13 amino acids long. CDR3 DNA sequence: TGTGCCAGCAGCTTAACCGGGACAGGGGGCTACACCTTC. Protein product: CASSLTGTGGYTF. Using reference TRBV7-3 and TRBJ1-2 for the parts outside the CDR3, the full variable domain is GAGVSQTPSNKVTEKGKYVELRCDPISGHTALYWYRQSLGQGPEFLIYFQGTGAADDSGLPNDRFFAVRPEGSVSTLKIQRTERGDSAVYLCASSLTGTGGYTFGSGTRLTVV.

The CDR3 DNA sequence: TGTGCCAGCAGCTTTTTTCTAACCCCGACAGGGGACTACGAGCAGTACTTC. As protein: CASSFFLTPTGDYEQYF. V usage is TRBV11-2 and J usage is TRBJ2-7, with 8 bases matching TRBD1. The V and J ends lost 3 bases and 3 bases, in that order; junction bases with no gene match: 13. Per the germline V gene, CDR1 is SGHAT and CDR2 is FQNNGV. The CDR3 spans 17 residues.

This clone was counted a single time. This chain uses TRBV6-6 with TRBJ1-5; D is undetermined. The V and J ends lost 6 bases and 11 bases respectively, with 23 bases between them. CDR1 and CDR2 (germline): MNHNY, SVGAGI (reference sequence). The CDR3 has 15 amino acids. Written as DNA, the CDR3 is TGTGCCAGCAGCTCCCCTCATACTAGTGACCAAGCCCAGCATTTT. This gives the protein CASSSPHTSDQAQHF.

A note on this clone: Other nucleotide sequences in the sample specify the same CDR3. V and J are TRBV10-1 and TRBJ2-3; 7 nucleotides match TRBD2. J was trimmed by 1 base and V by 7 bases; bases with no gene match: 2. Germline V gene sequence: CDR1 WNHNN, CDR2 SYGVQD (reference sequence). This CDR3 has 13 amino acids. CDR3 nucleotides: TGCGCCAGCAAACGGGGGGGCACAGATACGCAGTATTTT. This gives the protein CASKRGGTDTQYF.

This chain joins TRBV7-6 and TRBJ1-3; TRBD1 is a possible D gene (5 bases). Germline values: CDR1 SGHVS, CDR2 FNYEAQ. V was pared by 5 bases and J by 3 bases, with 11 bases between. The CDR3 spans 14 residues. CDR3 nucleotides: TGTGCCAGCAGCCGGGACCCCTTTGGAAACACCATATATTTT. Translation: CASSRDPFGNTIYF.

The chain uses TRBV11-2 and TRBJ1-1; TRBD1 matches at 9 bases. The CDR3 is 17 residues long. Germline-derived CDR1 and CDR2 are SGHAT and FQNNGV. V lost 5 bases, J lost 0 bases, and 10 bases stayed unmatched. The CDR3 loop reads CASSAIGTGIMNTEAFF. Here the CDR3 DNA reads TGTGCCAGCAGCGCAATAGGGACAGGGATAATGAACACTGAAGCTTTCTTT.